These 32 T cell receptor beta chains originate from one sample sequenced in a study of tumor-infiltrating lymphocytes in primary liver carcinoma. Co-extraction of both nucleic acids (RNA and DNA) used roughly 20-34 mg of unsorted bulk tissue. Starting from around 500 ng of total RNA, TCR beta cDNA was produced with a primer in the constant region. A slightly modified ARM-PCR protocol with three nested multiplex PCR rounds produced these TCR beta libraries. The first two PCR rounds used TRBV1-TRBV30 forward primers with a C-beta reverse primer, about 10 cycles each. MiXCR, run by TCRdb on the multiplex PCR reads, gives a single entry per CDR3 protein. The sample has about 99,000 distinct CDR3 sequences, more than 65% seen once; the top ten hold 9.5% to 10%. Material for sequencing was liver tumor tissue from sampling region 5. Noted subset: tumor region T5, tumor centre. Receptor source: a woman aged 55-69 years with primary liver carcinoma and hepatitis B virus infection.

This clonotype was seen ten or more times. The rearrangement uses TRBV30 and TRBJ2-1, with D unclear. CDR3 length: 12 amino acids. Germline V gene lookup returns CDR1 GTSNPN and CDR2 SVGIG (reference sequence). The ends were cut back, 3 bases at V and 6 bases at J, with 9 bases in the middle. The CDR3 coding sequence is TGTGCCTGGAGCCTAAAATTCAATGAGCAGTTCTTC. This codes for CAWSLKFNEQFF.

On this clonotype: The junction and the germline gene differ at one end; a read error may be behind it. The chain joins TRBV11-2 to TRBJ2-7; D unresolved. The CDR3 covers 12 residues. CDR1 and CDR2 from the germline V gene are SGHAT and FQNNGV. The CDR3 reads CASSSVGYEHYF. Written as DNA, the CDR3 is TGTGCCAGCAGCTCCGTTGGTTACGAGCACTACTTC.

This clonotype was counted once. The junction departs from germline at one end; a sequencing error may be responsible. The chain links TRBV11-3 to TRBJ2-7; TRBD2 agrees at 7 bases. Germline V gene data show CDR1 as SGHNT and CDR2 as YENEEA. The CDR3 contains 14 residues. The CDR3 DNA is TGTGCCAGTACCTTAAGCGGGCGGGAGCACGATCAGTACTTC. It specifies CASTLSGREHDQYF.

Turning to this clonotype: This sequence may be a read error, since a much larger clone differs from it by one base. The V and J genes are TRBV5-1 and TRBJ1-1; D uncertain. The CDR3 has 12 residues. The germline V gene has CDR1 SGHRS and CDR2 YFSETQ. CDR3 coding DNA: TGCGCCATCAGCTCAGTGAACACTGAAGCTTTCTTT. It encodes CAISSVNTEAFF.

The chain is built from TRBV6-6 and TRBJ1-4; D possibly corresponds to TRBD1 (5 bases). CDR3 length: 14 amino acids. Germline-derived CDR1 and CDR2 are MNHNY and SVGAGI (reference sequence). Trimming left V 10 bases short and J 9 bases short, with 21 bases between. CDR3 DNA sequence: TGTGCCAACAGCGTCGGGCAGGGAGGTAAAAAACTGTTTTTT. This translates into CANSVGQGGKKLFF.

Note on this clonotype: At one end the junction does not follow the germline gene, possibly because of a read error. The chain couples TRBV6-2 or TRBV6-3 to TRBJ2-1, with TRBD2 matching over 9 bases. This CDR3 is 16 amino acids long. Germline V CDR1 and CDR2: MNHEY, SVGEGT. In DNA form, the CDR3 reads TGTGCCAACAGTTACGATCTTCTAGCGGGGCCGGTGGGGCAGTTCTTT. This encodes CANSYDLLAGPVGQFF.

To note about this clonotype: This may be a read error, as it is one base from a much larger clone. The V gene is TRBV6-5, the J gene TRBJ2-7, with D uncertain. The CDR3 has 16 residues. Germline CDR1 reads MNHEY; CDR2 reads SVGAGI. Trimming shortened V by 0 bases and J by 0 bases, and 12 bases separated the two germline ends. CDR3 protein: CASSYSIHRSSYEQYF. DNA of the CDR3: TGTGCCAGCAGTTACTCGATACATAGGAGCTCCTACGAGCAGTACTTC.

Regarding this clonotype: A read error is likely, as this CDR3 ends without the conserved phenylalanine or tryptophan. The chain carries TRBV7-9 and TRBJ2-7; D perhaps matches TRBD1 (5 bases). Germline assignment: CDR1 SEHNR and CDR2 FQNEAQ (reference sequence). The CDR3 extends over 13 amino acids. V lost 8 bases and J 5 bases, leaving 16 bases between the germline ends. Here the CDR3 reads CASSWGKDNEQYI. The CDR3, as DNA: TGTGCCAGCTCCTGGGGCAAGGACAACGAGCAGTACATC.

This clonotype has just a few counts. A read error is possible here, since a much larger clone lies one base away. The chain combines TRBV6-1 with TRBJ1-5, with a tentative D call TRBD1 (6 bases). With 10 bases removed from V and 1 base from J, the gap between germline ends came to 11 bases. The germline V gene has CDR1 MNHNS and CDR2 SASEGT. The CDR3 is made up of 13 amino acids. As DNA, the CDR3 is TGTGCCAACAGACAGGCGAGCAATCAGCCCCAGCATTTT. Translation gives CANRQASNQPQHF.

V usage is TRBV6-6 and J usage is TRBJ1-5, with 9 bases that match TRBD1. The better agreement between TRBJ2-3 and the DNA end casts doubt on the J call. The germline CDR1 and CDR2 sequences are MNHNY and SVGAGI (reference sequence). The CDR3 extends over 14 amino acids. In DNA, the CDR3 is TGTGCCAGCAGTCCACAGGGGGCTTATCAGTCCCAGTATTTT. It translates to CASSPQGAYQSQYF.

Regarding this clonotype: One junction end disagrees with the germline gene, perhaps due to a read error. The CDR3 DNA reads TGTACCAGCAGCTTACCAACACAGGGGGCTGGGAGGAACGCTGAAGCTTTCTTT. Residues: CTSSLPTQGAGRNAEAFF. V gene TRBV13 combines with J gene TRBJ1-1; TRBD1 matches at 9 bases. Looked up from germline, CDR1 is PRHDT and CDR2 is FYEKMQ (reference sequence). The CDR3 runs to 18 residues.

The chain carries TRBV14 and TRBJ2-4; D is ambiguous. The CDR3 is made up of 15 amino acids. In germline, CDR1 is SGHDN, CDR2 FVKESK. V lost 11 bases to trimming and J lost 7 bases, with 24 bases between them. The CDR3 nucleotides are TGTGCCGGCAACCAAGATTTGGGCCCGGGCAACATTCAGTACTTC. It is translated as CAGNQDLGPGNIQYF.

This clonotype was detected only once. Sequence at one end of the junction differs from germline and may be a read error. The CDR3 coding sequence is TGTACCAGCACGACTCCTGGGCGGGAGACAAGGGGGGAGCAATACTTC. The encoded protein is CTSTTPGRETRGEQYF. V and J are TRBV11-2 and TRBJ2-7; TRBD2 is a possible D gene (7 bases). The CDR3 is 16 residues long. Germline V gives CDR1 SGHAT, CDR2 FQNNGV.

V usage is TRBV12-3 or TRBV12-4 and J usage is TRBJ1-3; D perhaps matches TRBD1 (6 bases). Trimming left V 6 bases short and J 0 bases short, with 21 bases between. This CDR3 region has 18 residues. CDR3 protein: CASSRQEAGIHSGNTIYF. In DNA form, the CDR3 reads TGTGCCAGCAGCCGACAGGAGGCTGGAATCCACTCTGGAAACACCATATATTTT.

Notes on this clonotype: No conserved phenylalanine or tryptophan is present at the end of the CDR3, so a read error is the likely explanation. This chain uses TRBV28 with TRBJ2-2; the D is unclear. The CDR3 consists of 11 residues. The V end lost 6 bases, the J end lost 8 bases, and 7 bases lay between the germline ends. The germline V gene encodes CDR1 MDHEN and CDR2 SYDVKM. CDR3 loop: CASSLWGELFI. CDR3 nucleotides: TGTGCCAGCAGCCTATGGGGGGAGCTGTTTATT.

This clonotype was counted a few times. With a much larger clone just one base away, this may be a read error. The V call is TRBV29-1, the J call TRBJ2-7; a weak D match, TRBD2 (6 bases). Looked up from germline, CDR1 is SQVTM and CDR2 is ANQGSEA. CDR3 size: 11 residues. The CDR3 reads CSVWRGYERYF. The CDR3 DNA reads TGCAGCGTTTGGCGGGGCTACGAGCGGTACTTC.

The rearrangement joins TRBV20-1 to TRBJ2-5; D possibly matches TRBD1 or TRBD2 (5 bases each). Trimming stripped 0 bases from V and 7 bases from J, with 15 bases between. The CDR3 spans 14 residues. The V gene's germline CDR1 is DFQATT and CDR2 SNEGSKA (reference sequence). In nucleotides, the CDR3 is TGCAGTGCTAGAGACCCCCAGGGAGTTGGGACCCAGTACTTC. Translation gives CSARDPQGVGTQYF.

The sample holds a few counts of this clonotype. Being one base from a much bigger clone, this may be a read error. The chain carries TRBV6-6 and TRBJ2-7, with D perhaps assigned TRBD1 or TRBD2 (6 bases each). Germline V gene sequence: CDR1 MNHNY, CDR2 SVGAGI (reference sequence). The CDR3 loop spans 14 amino acids. CDR3 sequence reads: CAGRGGREVDEQYF. CDR3 DNA sequence: TGTGCCGGCAGAGGGGGGCGCGAAGTGGACGAGCAGTACTTC.

With respect to this clonotype: A clone one base away is much larger, so this may be a read error. The chain couples TRBV6-6 to TRBJ2-1; 15 bases map to TRBD2. Trimming removed 2 bases from V and 10 bases from J; junction bases left unmatched: 9. Germline V lookup: CDR1 MNHNY, CDR2 SVGAGI (reference sequence). The length of the CDR3 is 17 residues. The CDR3 coding sequence is TGTGCCAGCAGTTACAACTCCGAGGGACTAGCGGGAGGAGAGCAGTTCTTC. Translating it yields CASSYNSEGLAGGEQFF.

The rearrangement joins TRBV12-3 or TRBV12-4 to TRBJ2-5; 10 nucleotides agree with TRBD1. The CDR3 is 15 amino acids. J was trimmed by 5 bases and V by 6 bases; bases with no gene match: 9. The CDR3 protein is CASRFRQGAGETQYF. In nucleotides, the CDR3 is TGTGCCAGCAGATTCCGACAGGGGGCGGGGGAGACCCAGTACTTC.

This rearrangement joins TRBV5-6 to TRBJ2-3; D is unresolved. Trimming took off 7 bases at V and 1 base at J, with 13 bases between the two ends. The CDR3 has 14 residues. Germline-derived CDR1 and CDR2 are SGHDT and YYEEEE. DNA of the CDR3: TGTGCCAGCGGCCGTCAGCCCCGCACAGATACGCAGTATTTT. Residues: CASGRQPRTDTQYF.

Details on this clonotype: A much larger clone lies a single base off, so this may be a read error. The chain links TRBV7-8 to TRBJ2-3, with unresolved D. CDR3 length equals 14 residues. Germline V lookup: CDR1 SGHVS, CDR2 FQNEAQ. Trimming pared 11 bases from V and 2 bases from J, leaving 17 bases between. As DNA, the CDR3 is TGTGCCTTCGGTGCAGGAGTTTTCACAGATACGCAGTATTTT. The encoded protein is CAFGAGVFTDTQYF.

This clonotype was observed many times. The genes are TRBV7-9 and TRBJ2-1, with TRBD2 identical over 10 bases. Germline V gene data show CDR1 as SEHNR and CDR2 as FQNEAQ (reference sequence). J was trimmed by 6 bases and V by 5 bases; bases with no gene match: 7. The CDR3 covers 15 residues. Here the CDR3 reads CASSPLGLAANEQFF. The CDR3 coding sequence is TGTGCCAGCAGCCCACTCGGACTAGCGGCCAATGAGCAGTTCTTC.

This chain joins TRBV2 and TRBJ1-5, with 7 nucleotides matching TRBD1. The J segment lost 10 bases and the V segment lost 3 bases, leaving 6 bases of the junction unmatched. The germline V gene encodes CDR1 SNHLY and CDR2 FYNNEI. The CDR3 sequence is 13 residues long. CDR3 DNA sequence: TGTGCCAGCAGTGAGGGGGGACAGACTCCCCAGCATTTT. Translated: CASSEGGQTPQHF.

This clonotype came up once. The conserved phenylalanine or tryptophan is not found at the CDR3 terminus, so this likely reflects a read error. The chain combines TRBV30 with TRBJ1-2, with D tentatively TRBD1 (6 bases). The CDR3 has 16 amino acids. Germline V gives CDR1 GTSNPN, CDR2 SVGIG (reference sequence). The CDR3 nucleotides are TGTGCCAGGAGTGTTTCACAGGGAGTCCGCATCTATGGCTACACCTTA. Residues: CARSVSQGVRIYGYTL.

The chain is built from TRBV4-2 and TRBJ1-3, with D uncertain. V was shortened by 4 bases and J by 3 bases, with 13 bases between the two germline ends. This CDR3 has 15 amino acids. Per germline, CDR1 LGHNA and CDR2 YNFKEQ. The CDR3 bases are TGTGCCAGCAGCCTGAGGGAATCCCATGGAAACACCATATATTTT. Protein sequence: CASSLRESHGNTIYF.

This clonotype was observed many times. The chain has TRBV10-3 and TRBJ2-5; the D is unclear. The V gene's germline CDR1 is ENHRY and CDR2 SYGVKD. There are 14 residues in the CDR3. V shed 0 bases and J shed 1 base, with 6 bases lying between them. DNA for the CDR3: TGTGCCATCAGTGAGTCGGCAGCCCAAGAGACCCAGTACTTC. This gives the protein CAISESAAQETQYF.

The chain couples TRBV4-1 to TRBJ2-5, with TRBD1 as a possible D gene (5 bases). CDR1 MGHRA and CDR2 YSYEKL come from the germline V gene. Trimming removed 3 bases at V and 10 bases at J, with 15 bases between. This CDR3 contains 13 residues. The CDR3 reads CASSQWRKGIQYF. Written as DNA, the CDR3 is TGCGCCAGCAGCCAGTGGAGAAAGGGGATCCAGTACTTC.

Worth noting for this clonotype: Sequence at one end of the junction differs from germline and may be a read error. This rearrangement joins TRBV12-3 or TRBV12-4 to TRBJ2-2; D is tentatively TRBD1 or TRBD2 (5 bases each). The length of the CDR3 is 13 residues. CDR3 sequence reads: CASGRQITGELFF. The DNA for the CDR3 is TGTGCCAGCGGCCGACAGATCACCGGGGAGCTTTTTTTT.

This clonotype turned up a few times. Since no conserved phenylalanine or tryptophan closes the CDR3, a read error is the likely cause. This sequence joins TRBV7-9 and TRBJ1-1; maybe TRBD1 (5 bases). The CDR3 contains 12 residues. Germline CDR1 is SEHNR and CDR2 is FQNEAQ (reference sequence). Deletions cut 1 base from V and 6 bases from J, with 6 bases between. The CDR3 loop is CASSLGGAEAFS. CDR3 nucleotides: TGTGCCAGCAGCTTAGGAGGGGCTGAAGCTTTCTCT.

This clonotype occurred many times. V is TRBV28 and J is TRBJ1-2; D ambiguous. Germline lookup yields CDR1 MDHEN and CDR2 SYDVKM. The CDR3 covers 14 residues. V lost 3 bases, J lost 0 bases, and 8 bases lay in between. In DNA form, the CDR3 reads TGTGCCAGCAGTTTTGTAGGGCCTAACTATGGCTACACCTTC. Amino acid sequence: CASSFVGPNYGYTF.

This clonotype was seen repeatedly, ten times or more. The V call is TRBV29-1, the J call TRBJ1-6; possibly TRBD1 for D (5 bases). Germline V gene data show CDR1 as SQVTM and CDR2 as ANQGSEA. This CDR3 contains 13 residues. V shed 2 bases and J shed 10 bases, with 12 bases lying between them. The CDR3 is CSVEIDSRSPLHF. CDR3 nucleotides: TGCAGCGTTGAAATCGACAGCAGATCACCCCTCCACTTT.